The T cell receptor beta chain described here comes from a study of T cells after posttransplantation cyclophosphamide. Whole-study results and caveats: Later blood repertoires were often dominated by clones from the donor CD8+ memory compartment. Recipient CMV seropositivity and CMV reactivation strongly tracked TRB clonality. TRB overlap between skin or GI tissue T cells and blood was limited.

Germline CDR1 and CDR2: MGHDK and SYGVNS. The CDR3 consists of 12 residues. V was trimmed by 2 bases and J by 11 bases, leaving 10 bases between them. Busulfan-fludarabine conditioning, marrow transplant, and cyclophosphamide on days +3 and +4 were administered. This clone showed up just a few times. Its target is not known. Profiled with immunoSEQ multiplex PCR; TCRdb holds only in-frame clones, not every one. The specimen has under 9,000 clones, none found just once. The receptor was derived from a male patient in his fifties who received an allogeneic stem cell transplant from an unrelated donor, was CMV-positive, and had acute GVHD only. These T cells may partly come from the graft donor. The V and J genes are TRBV25-1 and TRBJ2-1, with D possibly being TRBD2 (5 bases). Here the sequenced sample was PBMCs, taken after allogeneic stem cell transplant with posttransplant cyclophosphamide. The CDR3 bases are TGTGCCAGCAGTGAAGAGGGAGTGAAGCAGTTCTTC. Protein: CASSEEGVKQFF.